These 22 T cell receptor beta chains were all obtained from the same sample, sequenced in a study of cytomegalovirus exposure and HLA in healthy donors. Primers for the PCR totalled 60 Vbeta and 13 Jbeta. Sequencing used immunoSEQ multiplex PCR; TCRdb keeps in-frame clones, though not all of them. The data contain roughly 92,000 clones, about 86% of them singletons. Sequences were obtained from PBMCs. These receptors all come from an older woman in good health and CMV-seropositive.

The chain carries TRBV10-1 and TRBJ1-5; 7 nucleotides align to TRBD1. V was pared by 2 bases and J by 4 bases, with 11 bases of the junction left unmatched. This CDR3 contains 17 residues. Germline V gene data show CDR1 as WNHNN and CDR2 as SYGVQD (reference sequence). The CDR3 spells CASSERTGVQINQPQHF. The CDR3 DNA reads as TGCGCCAGCAGTGAGCGGACAGGAGTCCAAATAAATCAGCCCCAGCATTTT.

The table lists this clone with a few counts. The V and J genes are TRBV5-1 and TRBJ2-7; D not resolved. V was clipped by 3 bases and J by 7 bases, with 11 bases between them. Germline loops: CDR1 SGHRS, CDR2 YFSETQ. The CDR3 runs to 12 residues. The CDR3 nucleotides read TGCGCCAGCAGCTCGTACAGTGGAGAGCAGTACTTC. This codes for CASSSYSGEQYF.

The table lists this clone with a count of one. J is TRBJ2-2 and V is TRBV18; 13 nucleotides line up with TRBD2. CDR1 KGHSH and CDR2 LQKENI come from the germline V gene. This CDR3 has 16 amino acids. Trimming cost V 6 bases and J 1 base; bases outside gene matches: 2. CDR3 DNA sequence: TGTGCCAGCTCTTGGACTAGCGGGAGGAACACCGGGGAGCTGTTTTTT. Its translation is CASSWTSGRNTGELFF.

The DNA of the CDR3 is TGTGCCAGCAGCGCCGACGGGGGGCGCACAGATACGCAGTATTTT. Translating gives CASSADGGRTDTQYF. The V and J genes are TRBV9 and TRBJ2-3; perhaps TRBD2 as D (7 bases). There are 15 residues in the CDR3. Germline V gene data show CDR1 as SGDLS and CDR2 as YYNGEE. V shed 3 bases and J shed 1 base, with 12 bases lying between them. The full variable domain, with the rest looked up from reference TRBV9 and TRBJ2-3, is DSGVTQTPKHLITATGQRVTLRCSPRSGDLSVYWYQQSLDQGLQFLIQYYNGEERAKGNILERFSAQQFPDLHSELNLSSLELGDSALYFCASSADGGRTDTQYFGPGTRLTVL.

This rearrangement joins TRBV25-1 to TRBJ2-1; 10 bases are a match to TRBD2. J lost 4 bases, V lost 3 bases, and 3 bases had no gene match. This CDR3 is 15 amino acids long. Germline CDR1 MGHDK, CDR2 SYGVNS. The CDR3 region has the DNA TGTGCCAGCAGTGACTCTAGCGGGAGATACAATGAGCAGTTCTTC. This sequence encodes CASSDSSGRYNEQFF.

J is TRBJ1-5 and V is TRBV19; D is unresolved. The CDR3 is made up of 15 amino acids. V was trimmed by 5 bases and J by 0 bases, leaving 11 bases between them. Germline CDR1 is LNHDA and CDR2 is SQIVND (reference sequence). CDR3 sequence reads: CASSDRHDSNQPQHF. CDR3 coding DNA: TGTGCCAGTAGTGACCGACACGATAGCAATCAGCCCCAGCATTTT.

J is TRBJ2-1 and V is TRBV27; 11 bases map to TRBD2. Germline loops: CDR1 MNHEY, CDR2 SMNVEV (reference sequence). The CDR3 contains 18 residues. The J segment lost 5 bases and the V segment lost 3 bases, leaving 12 bases of the junction unmatched. In DNA form, the CDR3 reads TGTGCCAGCAGTTTTAGACTAGCGGGAAGGAAAGTTAACAATGAGCAGTTCTTC. Its protein is CASSFRLAGRKVNNEQFF.

This clone came up a few times. The chain recombines TRBV12-5 with TRBJ1-1; TRBD1 is a possible D gene (5 bases). This CDR3 is 14 amino acids long. Between the trimmed V and J ends, which lost 5 bases and 0 bases, there was a span of 10 bases. In germline, CDR1 is LGHNT, CDR2 FRNRAP. CDR3 bases: TGTGCTAGTGGTCCCGGGGGTGTGAACACTGAAGCTTTCTTT. It yields the protein CASGPGGVNTEAFF.

This chain uses TRBV28 with TRBJ1-2; perhaps TRBD1 as D (5 bases). CDR3 size: 16 residues. Germline CDR1 MDHEN, CDR2 SYDVKM. Trimming removed 3 bases at V and 8 bases at J, with 22 bases between. The CDR3 sequence: CASSLSRGLNPYGYTF. The CDR3 nucleotides are TGTGCCAGCAGTTTGTCAAGGGGCCTCAACCCTTACGGCTACACCTTC.

With regard to this clone: Germline and junction disagree at one end, which may indicate a read error. The chain couples TRBV5-4 to TRBJ2-5, with 9 bases aligning to TRBD1. The germline CDR1 and CDR2 sequences are SGHNT and YYREEE (reference sequence). The CDR3 totals 15 residues. The CDR3 spells CASSLGTGFQETQYF. The CDR3 DNA follows: TGCGCCAGCAGCTTGGGGACAGGGTTCCAAGAGACCCAGTACTTC.

V usage is TRBV5-1 and J usage is TRBJ2-3; D perhaps matches TRBD1 (5 bases). Trimming shortened V by 4 bases and J by 6 bases, and 9 bases separated the two germline ends. The CDR3 consists of 12 residues. Germline V gene data show CDR1 as SGHRS and CDR2 as YFSETQ. The CDR3 protein is CASSPRADTQYF. CDR3 bases: TGCGCCAGCAGCCCCAGGGCCGATACGCAGTATTTT.

The rearrangement links TRBV19 to TRBJ1-3; 8 nucleotides line up with TRBD1. Germline trimming cut 3 bases from V and 0 bases from J; bases unmatched to any gene: 4. Per germline, CDR1 LNHDA and CDR2 SQIVND (reference sequence). The CDR3 has 16 amino acids. The CDR3 here is CASSIRQGSSGNTIYF. The CDR3 region has the DNA TGTGCCAGTAGTATCCGACAGGGGAGCTCTGGAAACACCATATATTTT. The full variable domain, in which reference TRBV19 and TRBJ1-3 provide the parts outside the CDR3, is DGGITQSPKYLFRKEGQNVTLSCEQNLNHDAMYWYRQDPGQGLRLIYYSQIVNDFQKGDIAEGYSVSREKKESFPLTVTSAQKNPTAFYLCASSIRQGSSGNTIYFGEGSWLTVV.

In its sample, this clone was seen a few times. In nucleotides, the CDR3 is TGTGCCAGCAGCTTTACAGGGGGTTCCTACAATGAGCAGTTCTTC. Protein: CASSFTGGSYNEQFF. The chain combines TRBV7-2 with TRBJ2-1, with 8 bases identical to TRBD1. Looked up from germline, CDR1 is SGHTA and CDR2 is FQGNSA. The CDR3 covers 15 residues. V dropped 3 bases and J dropped 1; count of bases not matched to a gene: 2.

This chain links TRBV5-1 with TRBJ2-3, with 11 bases identical to TRBD2. Trimming removed 5 bases from V and 1 base from J; junction bases left unmatched: 9. The CDR3 covers 17 residues. The germline V gene has CDR1 SGHRS and CDR2 YFSETQ. The DNA of the CDR3 is TGCGCCAGCAGTTCAGAACTAGCGGGAGTGGGCACAGATACGCAGTATTTT. It encodes CASSSELAGVGTDTQYF.

The CDR3 DNA reads as TGCGCCAGCAGCTTGGGGCCGTCGTCAGGCACCGGGGAGCTGTTTTTT. Its translation: CASSLGPSSGTGELFF. This chain joins TRBV5-1 and TRBJ2-2; D is unclear. CDR3 length: 16 residues. CDR1 SGHRS and CDR2 YFSETQ come from the germline V gene. V lost 0 bases, J lost 4 bases, and 13 bases lay in between.

This chain joins TRBV6-6 and TRBJ1-1, with 11 bases identical to TRBD1. The CDR3 length is 14 residues. The trim removed 6 bases at V and 5 bases at J, leaving 5 bases unmatched. CDR1 is MNHNY and CDR2 is SVGAGI in the germline V gene (reference sequence). The CDR3 here is CASSRDRGRTEAFF. DNA for the CDR3: TGTGCCAGCAGCCGGGACAGGGGGAGGACTGAAGCTTTCTTT.

The chain combines TRBV7-2 with TRBJ2-1; 8 positions agree with TRBD2. Germline V gene sequence: CDR1 SGHTA, CDR2 FQGNSA. The CDR3 loop spans 17 amino acids. V lost 7 bases to trimming and J lost 6 bases; unmatched junction nucleotides: 17. The CDR3 nucleotides read TGTGCCAGCACCTCGTTAATTTATAGCGGGAACTTCAATGAGCAGTTCTTC. Protein: CASTSLIYSGNFNEQFF.

This clone has a single count. Additional DNA sequences in this sample encode the identical CDR3. The chain combines TRBV19 with TRBJ2-1; 7 nucleotides line up with TRBD2. V trimming: 6 bases; J trimming: 7 bases; junction bases outside the gene matches: 15. The CDR3 covers 16 residues. CDR1 and CDR2 from the germline V gene are LNHDA and SQIVND (reference sequence). This chain's CDR3 is CASSEPGTTWGNEQFF. DNA of the CDR3: TGTGCCAGTAGCGAGCCCGGGACTACCTGGGGGAATGAGCAGTTCTTC.

The rearrangement uses TRBV7-2 and TRBJ2-7, with D possibly being TRBD1 (6 bases). Germline lookup yields CDR1 SGHTA and CDR2 FQGNSA. CDR3 length: 14 amino acids. The V end was cut by 6 bases, the J end by 9 bases, with 21 bases between. The CDR3 reads CASSPYREEFGQYF. In DNA form, the CDR3 reads TGTGCCAGCAGTCCCTACAGGGAAGAGTTTGGGCAGTACTTC.

The chain joins TRBV4-3 to TRBJ2-7; TRBD2 agrees at 9 bases. V trimming: 4 bases; J trimming: 5 bases; junction bases outside the gene matches: 9. CDR1 and CDR2 (germline): LGHNA, YSLEER. The CDR3 loop spans 15 amino acids. The CDR3 DNA reads as TGCGCCAGCAGCCTAGCGGGAGCCGTCCCCCACGAGCAGTACTTC. It codes for CASSLAGAVPHEQYF.

The chain recombines TRBV25-1 with TRBJ1-2, with D perhaps TRBD1 (5 bases). In germline, CDR1 is MGHDK, CDR2 SYGVNS. The CDR3 totals 11 residues. The V gene lost 2 bases and the J gene lost 8 bases, with 6 bases spanning the gap. The CDR3 DNA is TGTGCCAGCAGTGAACCAGGGGGCTACACCTTC. It codes for CASSEPGGYTF.

Concerning this clone itself: It is unclear where the CDR3 begins or ends on the DNA, so no DNA is shown, and the CDR3 is as TCRdb lists it. V usage is TRBV19 and J usage is TRBJ2-1; the DNA was not used to check the table's D call, TRBD2. Ends included, the CDR3 has 14 residues. CDR1 is LNHDA and CDR2 is SQIVND in the germline V gene (reference sequence). CDR3 in amino acids: CASSVGGGSLEFVF.